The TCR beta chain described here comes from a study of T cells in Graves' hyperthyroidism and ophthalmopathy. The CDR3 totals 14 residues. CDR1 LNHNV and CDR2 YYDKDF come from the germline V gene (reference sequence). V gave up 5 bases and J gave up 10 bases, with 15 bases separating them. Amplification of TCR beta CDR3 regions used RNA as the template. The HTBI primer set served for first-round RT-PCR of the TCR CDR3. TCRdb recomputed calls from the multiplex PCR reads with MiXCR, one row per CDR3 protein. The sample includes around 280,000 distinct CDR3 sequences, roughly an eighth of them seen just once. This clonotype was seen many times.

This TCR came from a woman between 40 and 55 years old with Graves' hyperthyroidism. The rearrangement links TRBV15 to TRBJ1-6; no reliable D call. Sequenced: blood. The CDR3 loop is CATSHGVHPSPLHF. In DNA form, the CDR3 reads TGTGCCACCAGCCATGGGGTTCATCCCTCACCCCTCCACTTT.